This T cell receptor beta chain was sequenced during a study of blood T cells in healthy people across ages. This clonotype was seen a single time. The target antigen is unknown. Relative to the germline gene, one junction end is altered; a read error may explain this. Study observations and caveats: TCR beta diversity, measured per million T cells, fell in a roughly linear way with age. With donor CMV status unknown, expanded clonotype changes were possibly confounded.

Using a J-beta primer mix together with a sample-barcoded 5' primer, a second PCR was run for roughly 6 to 11 cycles. Every cDNA was tagged by a template-switch adaptor with 12 random nucleotides. TCRdb reprocessed the 5' RACE reads with MiXCR, giving one entry per CDR3 protein. The sample contains approximately 670,000 distinct CDR3 sequences, approximately 40% of which appear only once. Aged about 6 to 95, donors were systemically healthy Caucasians from Russia. The receptor was derived from an elderly man in good health. Sequenced input: blood.

The CDR3 is CATSDWDRGQGTQYF. The CDR3 nucleotides read TGTGCCACCAGTGATTGGGACAGGGGCCAAGGGACCCAGTACTTC. V is TRBV24-1 and J is TRBJ2-7; the match to TRBD1 covers 10 bases. TRBJ2-5 matches the DNA end more closely, so the J call is doubtful. In germline, CDR1 is KGHDR, CDR2 SFDVKD. There are 15 residues in the CDR3.